Shown below are 17 T cell receptor beta chains from a single sample sequenced in a study of siplizumab effects on memory and regulatory T cells. The table came from immunoSEQ multiplex PCR; TCRdb's copy has only in-frame clones and leaves some out. This table holds about 40,000 clones, about 89% found once. The material sequenced was naive CD4+ T cells sorted from blood. These TCRs come from a human donor in good health.

This rearrangement joins TRBV7-3 to TRBJ2-7; TRBD2 aligns across 8 bases. CDR3 length equals 14 residues. Germline assignment: CDR1 SGHTA and CDR2 FQGTGA. Trimming removed 5 bases from V and 3 bases from J; junction bases left unmatched: 6. The CDR3 DNA reads TGTGCCAGCAGCGCGTCCAGCGGGAGCTACGAGCAGTACTTC. This codes for CASSASSGSYEQYF.

This clone came up once. The chain recombines TRBV10-3 with TRBJ1-4, with D unclear. Between the trimmed V and J ends, which lost 6 bases and 0 bases, there was a span of 11 bases. This CDR3 has 15 amino acids. Germline V gene sequence: CDR1 ENHRY, CDR2 SYGVKD. The CDR3 bases are TGTGCCATCAGAAAGACGGACTCAACTAATGAAAAACTGTTTTTT. Residues: CAIRKTDSTNEKLFF.

The chain has TRBV10-3 and TRBJ1-2; 7 bases line up with TRBD1. The CDR3 loop spans 14 amino acids. CDR1 and CDR2 from the germline V gene are ENHRY and SYGVKD. V shed 5 bases and J 4 bases; nucleotides not matched to a gene: 7. CDR3 coding DNA: TGTGCCATCAGTCAAGACAGGGTGGGCTATGGCTACACCTTC. This gives the protein CAISQDRVGYGYTF.

This clone turned up a few times. CDR3 coding DNA: TGCGCCAGCAGCCAAGTAAAGACACGGAGGAATGAAAAACTGTTTTTT. Translated: CASSQVKTRRNEKLFF. The rearrangement uses TRBV4-1 and TRBJ1-4; D uncertain. Germline CDR1 reads MGHRA; CDR2 reads YSYEKL. Between the trimmed V and J ends, which lost 1 base and 5 bases, there was a span of 14 bases. The CDR3 length is 16 residues.

The chain is built from TRBV5-1 and TRBJ2-3; D gene unclear. Germline V gives CDR1 SGHRS, CDR2 YFSETQ. The CDR3 covers 14 residues. The V and J ends lost 1 base and 2 bases respectively, with 8 bases between them. The CDR3 nucleotides are TGCGCCAGCAGCTTGCTGGGGATCACAGATACGCAGTATTTT. Amino acid sequence: CASSLLGITDTQYF.

This clone was detected a few times. The chain has TRBV7-9 and TRBJ1-2; weak D call: TRBD1 (5 bases). V shed 3 bases and J shed 6 bases, with 14 bases lying between them. The CDR3 extends over 14 amino acids. Germline CDR1 SEHNR, CDR2 FQNEAQ (reference sequence). In DNA, the CDR3 is TGTGCCAGCAGCTTCCAGGGCATGACCAATGGCTACACCTTC. Its protein is CASSFQGMTNGYTF.

This chain connects TRBV7-3 to TRBJ2-3; D uncertain. The germline V gene encodes CDR1 SGHTA and CDR2 FQGTGA. The V end was cut by 4 bases, the J end by 2 bases, with 7 bases between. The CDR3 totals 13 residues. CDR3 in DNA: TGTGCCAGCAGCTCCGGCCCCACAGATACGCAGTATTTT. Its protein is CASSSGPTDTQYF.

This clone appeared a single time. The rearrangement links TRBV11-2 to TRBJ2-5, with D tentatively TRBD1 or TRBD2 (5 bases each). CDR1 SGHAT and CDR2 FQNNGV come from the germline V gene. The V and J ends lost 5 bases and 5 bases respectively, with 12 bases between them. The CDR3 contains 13 residues. As DNA, the CDR3 is TGTGCCAGCAGCAGGGGAGTTTTGGAGACCCAGTACTTC. Protein sequence: CASSRGVLETQYF.

The chain's CDR3 is CASSPDGLNTGELFF. In nucleotides, the CDR3 is TGTGCCAGCAGCCCTGATGGACTGAACACCGGGGAGCTGTTTTTT. The chain couples TRBV7-3 to TRBJ2-2, with D perhaps matching TRBD2 (5 bases). Looked up from germline, CDR1 is SGHTA and CDR2 is FQGTGA. The CDR3 loop spans 15 amino acids. The V end lost 5 bases, the J end lost 1 base, and 11 bases lay between the germline ends.

CDR3 DNA: TGTGCCAGCAGCCCCGAGGGCGCGGTCACTGAAGCTTTCTTT. This sequence encodes CASSPEGAVTEAFF. The rearrangement joins TRBV2 to TRBJ1-1; D gene unclear. Germline V CDR1 and CDR2: SNHLY, FYNNEI. The germline V and J ends were trimmed by 6 bases and 4 bases, with 15 bases remaining between them. This CDR3 has 14 residues.

The V gene is TRBV9, the J gene TRBJ1-2; 8 bases line up with TRBD1. The ends lost 4 bases at V and 3 bases at J; junction bases unmatched: 8. The CDR3 has 15 residues. Germline lookup yields CDR1 SGDLS and CDR2 YYNGEE. The CDR3 nucleotides read TGTGCCAGCAGCCTGATGGACAGGGACGACTATGGCTACACCTTC. It specifies CASSLMDRDDYGYTF.

The V and J genes are TRBV6-4 and TRBJ1-4, with D possibly being TRBD1 (5 bases). CDR1 is MRHNA and CDR2 is SNTAGT in the germline V gene. The CDR3 sequence is 15 residues long. V dropped 0 bases and J dropped 10 bases, with 15 bases sitting between them. The CDR3 here is CASSDSFSGHRKLFF. The CDR3 bases are TGTGCCAGCAGTGACTCGTTTTCTGGACATAGAAAACTGTTTTTT.

This clone was picked up one time. The V and J genes are TRBV9 and TRBJ1-2, with a weak D call TRBD1 (5 bases). CDR3 size: 15 residues. CDR1 SGDLS and CDR2 YYNGEE come from the germline V gene. Between the trimmed V and J ends, which lost 0 bases and 4 bases, there was a span of 13 bases. The CDR3 nucleotides are TGTGCCAGCAGCGTAGACGGGGCATCAAGCTATGGCTACACCTTC. Its translation is CASSVDGASSYGYTF.

This rearrangement joins TRBV9 to TRBJ2-5; D gene unclear. V was trimmed by 0 bases and J by 2 bases, leaving 11 bases between them. Germline V CDR1 and CDR2: SGDLS, YYNGEE. The CDR3 extends over 15 amino acids. CDR3 loop: CASSVGAAPQETQYF. DNA for the CDR3: TGTGCCAGCAGCGTAGGGGCAGCACCTCAAGAGACCCAGTACTTC.

The gene calls are TRBV1 and TRBJ2-1; TRBD1 was called by the table and not checked on the DNA. TRBV1 is a pseudogene segment. This CDR3 is built from 13 residues. This CDR3 reads CTSSEGARNEQFF. The CDR3 DNA reads as TGCACCAGCAGCGAGGGGGCGCGGAATGAGCAGTTCTTC.

The chain uses TRBV11-1 and TRBJ2-2; unclear D gene. CDR1 is SGHAT, CDR2 FQDESV, per germline (reference sequence). Trimming took off 5 bases at V and 6 bases at J, with 19 bases between the two ends. This CDR3 comprises 16 residues. As DNA, the CDR3 is TGTGCCAGCAGCCCGCTAGGCTCCACTACCCCCGGGGAGCTGTTTTTT. This sequence encodes CASSPLGSTTPGELFF.

The J gene is TRBJ1-1, the V gene TRBV6-6; weak D call: TRBD1 (6 bases). The CDR3 has 16 amino acids. The V end lost 6 bases, the J end lost 5 bases, and 22 bases lay between the germline ends. Germline loops: CDR1 MNHNY, CDR2 SVGAGI (reference sequence). In DNA form, the CDR3 reads TGTGCCAGCAGGAAGCCCCTGATAGGGGGGTCGACTGAAGCTTTCTTT. Its protein product is CASRKPLIGGSTEAFF.